A selection of T cell receptor beta chains follows, all from one sample in a study of blood T cell repertoires in COVID-19. The data were produced by immunoSEQ multiplex PCR, yet TCRdb's version contains in-frame clones alone and is incomplete. The sample records some 42,000 clones, roughly 88% being singletons. Sequencing input: peripheral blood. Source of these receptors: a human donor in a cohort sampled during active COVID-19. Each CDR3 is given with its conserved first and last residue. A D gene is named only where the DNA matches it firmly. A clone size is listed for some rows: how often the clone was seen (once, few, many), or a class if it is expanded.

J	size	D	V	DNA	CDR3
TRBJ2-5	NA	TRBD1	TRBV9	TGTGCCAGCGCACCCGGGACAGGGAACCAAGCGGTGACCCAGTACTTC	CASAPGTGNQAVTQYF
TRBJ2-7	NA	NA	TRBV11-2	TGTGCCAGCAGCTCGGTTCGGGACGAGCAGTACTTC	CASSSVRDEQYF
TRBJ2-2	NA	NA	TRBV7-6	TGTGCCAGCAGCCTCCGTTCCGGGGAGCTGTTTTTT	CASSLRSGELFF
TRBJ1-1	NA	NA	TRBV4-1	TGCGCCAGCAGTCAAGATCCTTCCCGGGCTTTCTTT	CASSQDPSRAFF
TRBJ1-2	NA	NA	TRBV2	TGTGCCAGCAATTCCGATACCGGAGGGGAAGGAGACTATGGCTACACCTTC	CASNSDTGGEGDYGYTF
TRBJ2-2	NA	NA	TRBV3-1/TRBV3-2	TGTGCCAGCAGCCAAGTTGTAAACACCGGGGAGCTGTTTTTT	CASSQVVNTGELFF
TRBJ2-5	NA	TRBD1	TRBV5-8	TGTGCCAGCAGCTTGGGACAGGGAACAGCTTTGGAGACCCAGTACTTC	CASSLGQGTALETQYF
TRBJ2-3	NA	TRBD2	TRBV3-1/TRBV3-2	TGTGCCAGCAGCCCCGGGGGGGGCACAGATACGCAGTATTTT	CASSPGGGTDTQYF
TRBJ2-1	NA	NA	TRBV6-5	TGTGCCAGCAGTTACAGGGGCACCGGCTATGAGCAGTTCTTC	CASSYRGTGYEQFF
TRBJ2-7	NA	TRBD1	TRBV27	TGTGCCAGCAGTGGAGGGACAGGGGATTCCTACGAGCAGTACTTC	CASSGGTGDSYEQYF
TRBJ2-1	NA	TRBD1	TRBV5-4	TGTGCCAGCAGCCCACAGGGGGCAGGAAACAATGAGCAGTTCTTC	CASSPQGAGNNEQFF
TRBJ1-6	NA	TRBD1	TRBV27	TGTGCCAGCAGACAGGGGATCCACAATTCACCCCTCCACTTT	CASRQGIHNSPLHF
TRBJ2-1	few	NA	TRBV2	TGTGCCAGCAGCAAATACAATGAGCAGTTCTTC	CASSKYNEQFF
TRBJ2-4	NA	NA	TRBV12-2	TGTGCAAGTCGCTTAGGACAGAAACTAGCCAAAAACATTCAGTACTTC	CASRLGQKLAKNIQYF
TRBJ1-1	NA	TRBD1	TRBV19	TGTGCCAGTAAGAGGGGACAGGTTACTGAAGCTTTCTTT	CASKRGQVTEAFF
TRBJ1-2	NA	TRBD1	TRBV18	TGTGCCAGCTCGGACGACAGGGTCTATGGCTACACCTTC	CASSDDRVYGYTF
TRBJ2-1	once	TRBD2	TRBV6-1	TGTGCCAGCAGTGAAGCGCTTGCGGGGGGGCCCAATGAGCAGTTCTTC	CASSEALAGGPNEQFF
TRBJ2-2	NA	TRBD1	TRBV7-9	TGTGCCAGCAGCTCCCTGACAGGGTTTGACGGGGAGCTGTTTTTT	CASSSLTGFDGELFF
TRBJ2-7	NA	NA	TRBV20-1	TGCAGTGCTAGTCCCCAGGCGGGGGAGCAGTACTTC	CSASPQAGEQYF
TRBJ1-1	NA	TRBD1	TRBV7-6	TGTGCCAGCAGCGAACGACAGGGCTATTTGAACACTGAAGCTTTCTTT	CASSERQGYLNTEAFF
TRBJ1-1	NA	TRBD1	TRBV6-1	TGTGCCAGCAGTGAGGGACAGGGGGCAAACACTGAAGCTTTCTTT	CASSEGQGANTEAFF
TRBJ2-7	NA	TRBD1	TRBV2	TGTGCCAGCAGGTTTGGGACAGACTACGAGCAGTACTTC	CASRFGTDYEQYF